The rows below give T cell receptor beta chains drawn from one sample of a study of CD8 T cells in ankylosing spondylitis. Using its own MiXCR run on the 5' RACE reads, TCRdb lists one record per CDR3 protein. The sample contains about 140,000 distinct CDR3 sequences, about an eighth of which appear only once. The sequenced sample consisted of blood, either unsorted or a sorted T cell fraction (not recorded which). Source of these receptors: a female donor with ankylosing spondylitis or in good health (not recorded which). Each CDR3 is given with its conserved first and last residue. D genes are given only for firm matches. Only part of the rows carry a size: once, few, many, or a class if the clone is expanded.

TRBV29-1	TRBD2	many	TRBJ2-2	CSVMYGLAGRTGELFF	TGCAGCGTTATGTATGGACTAGCGGGAAGGACCGGGGAGCTGTTTTTT
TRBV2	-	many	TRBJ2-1	CASSAYNEQFF	TGTGCCAGCAGTGCCTACAATGAGCAGTTCTTC
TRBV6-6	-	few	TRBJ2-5	CASSYVLETQYF	TGTGCCAGCAGTTACGTCTTGGAGACCCAGTACTTC
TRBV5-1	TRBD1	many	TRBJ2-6	CASSWGQGAGANVLTF	TGCGCCAGCAGCTGGGGACAGGGGGCCGGGGCCAACGTCCTGACTTTC
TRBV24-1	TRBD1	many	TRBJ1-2	CATSDPGQSYGYTF	TGTGCCACCAGTGACCCGGGACAGAGCTATGGCTACACCTTC
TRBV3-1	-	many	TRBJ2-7	CASSQFAGPYEQYF	TGTGCCAGCAGCCAATTTGCAGGGCCTTACGAGCAGTACTTC
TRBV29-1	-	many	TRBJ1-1	CSVEEWGTEAFF	TGCAGCGTTGAGGAGTGGGGCACTGAAGCTTTCTTT
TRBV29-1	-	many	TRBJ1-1	CSVTETGYLYEAFF	TGCAGCGTTACCGAAACAGGGTACCTCTATGAAGCTTTCTTT
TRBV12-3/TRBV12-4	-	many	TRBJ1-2	CASSRFRTSGYTF	TGTGCCAGCAGCCGCTTTCGTACAAGCGGCTACACCTTC
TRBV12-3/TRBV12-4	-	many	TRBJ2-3	CASRTTSPTDTQYF	TGTGCCAGCAGAACAACTTCCCCGACAGATACGCAGTATTTT
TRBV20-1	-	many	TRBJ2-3	CSASYDGRTVLDTQYF	TGCAGTGCTAGCTACGACGGCCGGACGGTGTTGGATACGCAGTATTTT
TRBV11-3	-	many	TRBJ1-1	CASSPRQARAFF	TGTGCCAGCAGCCCCAGACAAGCAAGAGCTTTCTTT
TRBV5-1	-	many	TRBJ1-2	CASSAGDRGYGYTF	TGCGCCAGCAGTGCGGGTGACAGAGGCTATGGCTACACCTTC
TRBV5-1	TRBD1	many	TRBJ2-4	CASSLGDREYF	TGCGCCAGCAGCTTAGGGGACAGGGAATACTTC
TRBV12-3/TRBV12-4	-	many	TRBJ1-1	CASSLNENTEAFF	TGTGCCAGCAGTTTGAATGAGAACACTGAAGCTTTCTTT
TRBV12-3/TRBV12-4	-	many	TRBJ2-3	CASSARSPADTQYF	TGTGCCAGCAGTGCCCGCTCCCCAGCAGATACGCAGTATTTT
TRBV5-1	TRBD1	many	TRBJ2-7	CASRWEQGAYEQYF	TGCGCCAGCCGCTGGGAGCAGGGGGCTTACGAGCAGTACTTC
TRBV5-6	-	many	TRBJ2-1	CASSPTVSSYNEQFF	TGTGCCAGCAGCCCGACCGTGAGCTCCTACAATGAGCAGTTCTTC
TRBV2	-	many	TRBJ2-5	CASKRRYQETQYF	TGTGCCAGCAAGCGGAGGTACCAAGAGACCCAGTACTTC
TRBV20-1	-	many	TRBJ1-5	CSASGHSNQPQHF	TGCAGTGCTAGTGGCCATAGCAATCAGCCCCAGCATTTT
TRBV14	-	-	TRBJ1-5	CASSSTGNQPQHF	TGTGCCAGCAGCTCGACAGGAAATCAGCCCCAGCATTTT
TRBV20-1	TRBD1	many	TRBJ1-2	CSARSGTDYGYTF	TGCAGTGCTAGATCCGGGACAGACTATGGCTACACCTTC
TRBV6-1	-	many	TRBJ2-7	CASSEEQISYEQYF	TGTGCCAGCAGTGAAGAGCAGATTTCCTACGAGCAGTACTTC
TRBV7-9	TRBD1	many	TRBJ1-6	CASGPTGTGNSPLHF	TGTGCCAGCGGACCGACGGGGACAGGGAATTCACCCCTCCACTTT
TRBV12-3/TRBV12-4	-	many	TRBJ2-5	CASNFRDSPETQYF	TGTGCCAGCAATTTCCGGGACTCCCCAGAGACCCAGTACTTC
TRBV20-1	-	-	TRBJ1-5	CSVSVGNQPQHF	TGCAGTGTCAGCGTGGGTAATCAGCCCCAGCATTTT
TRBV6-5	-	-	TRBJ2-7	CASSYSSGNEQYF	TGTGCCAGCAGTTACTCTTCAGGGAACGAGCAGTACTTC
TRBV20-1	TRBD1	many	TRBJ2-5	CSASFRQGQETQYF	TGCAGTGCTAGTTTTCGACAGGGCCAAGAGACCCAGTACTTC
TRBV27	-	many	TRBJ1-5	CASSLFRSEGSPQHF	TGTGCCAGCAGTTTATTTCGTTCGGAGGGATCGCCCCAGCATTTT
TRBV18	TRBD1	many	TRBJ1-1	CASSPLRDRGLNTEAFF	TGTGCCAGCTCCCCACTCCGGGACAGGGGGTTGAACACTGAAGCTTTCTTT
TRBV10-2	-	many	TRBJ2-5	CASSEGETQYF	TGCGCCAGCAGTGAAGGAGAGACCCAGTACTTC
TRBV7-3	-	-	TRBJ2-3	CASSSGLPSTDTQYF	TGTGCCAGCAGCTCGGGACTTCCTAGCACAGATACGCAGTATTTT
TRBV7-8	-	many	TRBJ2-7	CASSLTPPGTEQYF	TGTGCCAGCAGCTTAACCCCCCCAGGTACGGAGCAGTACTTC
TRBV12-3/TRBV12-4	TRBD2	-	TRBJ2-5	CASSRAAGEQETQYF	TGTGCCAGCAGTAGAGCGGCGGGGGAACAAGAGACCCAGTACTTC
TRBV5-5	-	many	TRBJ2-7	CASSLYDGTYEQYF	TGTGCCAGCAGCTTGTATGACGGAACCTACGAGCAGTACTTC
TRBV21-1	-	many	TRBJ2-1	CASSNHRLAGPNEQFF	TGTGCCAGCAGCAACCACAGACTAGCGGGCCCTAATGAGCAGTTCTTC
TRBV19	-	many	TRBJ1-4	CASQSSPLLTNEKLFF	TGTGCCAGTCAGTCATCCCCGCTACTAACTAATGAAAAACTGTTTTTT
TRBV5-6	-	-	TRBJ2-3	CASSGRTTLTDTQYF	TGTGCCAGCAGCGGCCGGACGACCCTCACAGATACGCAGTATTTT
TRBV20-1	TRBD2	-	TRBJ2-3	CSAPRGGLADTQYF	TGCAGTGCTCCACGGGGGGGCCTAGCAGATACGCAGTATTTT
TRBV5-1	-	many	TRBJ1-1	CASSWSDDGARAFF	TGCGCCAGCAGCTGGAGCGACGATGGGGCGCGAGCTTTCTTT
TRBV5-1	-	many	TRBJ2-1	CASSGAGGGNEQFF	TGCGCCAGCAGCGGGGCAGGGGGGGGCAATGAGCAGTTCTTC
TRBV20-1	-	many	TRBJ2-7	CSARYPGPRDEQYF	TGCAGTGCTAGATATCCGGGCCCTAGGGACGAGCAGTACTTC
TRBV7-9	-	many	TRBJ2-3	CASSPVTDTQYF	TGTGCCAGCAGCCCCGTCACAGATACGCAGTATTTT
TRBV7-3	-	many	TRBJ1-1	CASRGSLNTEAFF	TGTGCCAGCCGGGGCAGCTTGAACACTGAAGCTTTCTTT
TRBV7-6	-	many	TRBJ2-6	CASSFLDTPSGANVLTF	TGTGCCAGCAGCTTCTTGGACACGCCCTCTGGGGCCAACGTCCTGACTTTC
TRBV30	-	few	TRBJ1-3	CAHTTDAGNTIYF	TGTGCCCACACGACGGACGCTGGAAACACCATATATTTT
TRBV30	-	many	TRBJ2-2	CAWRGRGQSTGELFF	TGTGCCTGGAGGGGGAGGGGGCAATCCACCGGGGAGCTGTTTTTT
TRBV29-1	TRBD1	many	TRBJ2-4	CSVVQGNIQYF	TGCAGCGTCGTACAGGGGAACATTCAGTACTTC
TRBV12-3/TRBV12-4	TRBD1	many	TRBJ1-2	CASSPVPDRGVGYTF	TGTGCCAGCAGTCCTGTCCCGGACAGGGGAGTTGGCTACACCTTC
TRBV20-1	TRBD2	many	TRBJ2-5	CSARGLAGVETQYF	TGCAGTGCCAGAGGACTAGCGGGAGTGGAGACCCAGTACTTC
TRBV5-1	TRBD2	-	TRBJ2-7	CAISLGTSGTYEQYF	TGCGCCATCAGCTTGGGGACTAGCGGTACCTACGAGCAGTACTTC
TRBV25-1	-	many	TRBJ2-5	CASSGSGRGLQYF	TGTGCCAGCAGTGGCAGCGGAAGAGGCCTCCAGTACTTC